This TCR beta chain was sequenced for a study of human T cells and chemical hapten exposure. Overall study results and limits: The number of TCRs above 1 in 1000 frequency did not change after DPC sensitization.

In TCRdb, the RACE reads were re-called with MiXCR into one record per CDR3 protein. Of under 300,000 distinct CDR3 sequences in the sample, roughly 8% were seen once. This clonotype was observed many times. No antigen is known for it. Sample time point: pre-sensitization, week 0. The treatment denotes: therapeutic diphenylcyclopropenone sensitization with weekly scalp DPC. This sequence originates from a man between 18 and 29 years old with alopecia areata. Some clones in this sample may be carry-over from other donors' samples. Source: whole blood, taken in connection with sensitization to the hapten diphenylcyclopropenone (DPC).

The CDR3 coding sequence is TGTGCCAGCATGGGTTTCTCTGGAAACACCATATATTTT. Amino acid sequence: CASMGFSGNTIYF. This sequence joins TRBV12-3 or TRBV12-4 and TRBJ1-3; the D is unclear. V lost 7 bases to trimming and J lost 0 bases, with 7 bases between them. The CDR3 runs to 13 residues.